The present T cell receptor beta chain was sequenced within a study of blood T cells in healthy people across ages. This clonotype was found once. Mismatch with germline at one junction end may stem from a read error. The second PCR ran roughly 7 to 12 cycles with a sample-barcoded 5' primer and J-beta primers. TCRdb re-analysed the 5' RACE reads in MiXCR, keeping a single row per CDR3 protein. In the table there are around 900,000 distinct CDR3 sequences, roughly 51% of which are singletons. This CDR3 has 17 residues. CDR1 LGHNA and CDR2 YSLEER come from the germline V gene. The chain employs TRBV4-3 and TRBJ2-4; no clear D gene. The receptor's source is a woman aged 60-70 years in good health. The sequencing sample was made of blood. In DNA form, the CDR3 reads TGCGCCAGCAGCCAAGACTCCGCAGAACAAGCCAAAGACATTCAGTACTTC. Translating it yields CASSQDSAEQAKDIQYF.